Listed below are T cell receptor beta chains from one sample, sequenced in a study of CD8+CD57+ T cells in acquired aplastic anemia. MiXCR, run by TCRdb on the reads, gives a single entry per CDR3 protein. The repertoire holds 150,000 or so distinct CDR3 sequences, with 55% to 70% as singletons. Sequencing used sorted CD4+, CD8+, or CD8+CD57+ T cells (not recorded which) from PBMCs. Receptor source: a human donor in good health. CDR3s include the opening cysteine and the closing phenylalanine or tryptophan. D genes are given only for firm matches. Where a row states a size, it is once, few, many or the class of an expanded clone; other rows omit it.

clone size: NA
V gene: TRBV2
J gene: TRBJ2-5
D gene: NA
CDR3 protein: CASTTLAEETQYF
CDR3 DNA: TGTGCCAGCACCACGCTCGCGGAAGAGACCCAGTACTTC

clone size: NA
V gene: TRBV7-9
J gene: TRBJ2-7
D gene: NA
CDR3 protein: CASSLITFQYF
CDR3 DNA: TGTGCCAGCAGCCTAATAACGTTTCAGTACTTC

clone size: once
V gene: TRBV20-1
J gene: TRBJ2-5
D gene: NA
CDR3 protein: CSARDGTGAQETQYF
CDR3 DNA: TGCAGTGCTAGAGACGGAACCGGGGCACAAGAGACCCAGTACTTC

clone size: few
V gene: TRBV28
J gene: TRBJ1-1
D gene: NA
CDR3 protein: CASSLTSRGVNTEAFF
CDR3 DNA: TGTGCCAGCAGTTTAACGAGTCGTGGGGTTAACACTGAAGCTTTCTTT

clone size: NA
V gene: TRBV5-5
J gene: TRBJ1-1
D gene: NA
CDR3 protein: CASSEQGGETEAFF
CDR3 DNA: TGTGCCAGCAGCGAGCAGGGAGGGGAGACTGAAGCTTTCTTT

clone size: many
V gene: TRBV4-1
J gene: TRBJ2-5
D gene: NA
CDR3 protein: CASSQVRGREQETQYF
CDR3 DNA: TGCGCCAGCAGCCAAGTCCGCGGCAGGGAGCAAGAGACCCAGTACTTC

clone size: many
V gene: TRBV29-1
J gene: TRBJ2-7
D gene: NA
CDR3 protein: CSVGAFHEQYF
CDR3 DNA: TGCAGCGTGGGGGCTTTCCACGAGCAGTACTTC

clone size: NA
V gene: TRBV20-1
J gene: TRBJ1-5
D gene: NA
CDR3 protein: CSADGGFNQPQHF
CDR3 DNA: TGCAGTGCTGATGGCGGATTTAATCAGCCCCAGCATTTT

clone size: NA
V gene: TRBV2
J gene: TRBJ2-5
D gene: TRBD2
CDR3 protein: CASSAGLAETQYF
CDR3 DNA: TGTGCCAGCAGCGCGGGACTAGCGGAGACCCAGTACTTC

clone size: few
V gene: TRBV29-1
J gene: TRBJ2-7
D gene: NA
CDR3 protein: CSVAGSDYEQYF
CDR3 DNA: TGCAGCGTCGCCGGGTCTGACTACGAGCAGTACTTC

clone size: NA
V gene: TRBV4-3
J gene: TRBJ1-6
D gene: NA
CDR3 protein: CASSQGRVTYNSPLHF
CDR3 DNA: TGCGCCAGCAGCCAAGGTCGGGTTACCTATAATTCACCCCTCCACTTT

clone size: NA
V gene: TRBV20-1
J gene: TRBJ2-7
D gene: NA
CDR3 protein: CSADTGTSYEQYF
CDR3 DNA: TGCAGTGCTGATACAGGCACATCCTACGAGCAGTACTTC

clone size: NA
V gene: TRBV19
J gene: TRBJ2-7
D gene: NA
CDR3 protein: CASNRGQDLREQYF
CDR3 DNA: TGTGCCAGTAATAGGGGCCAGGACCTACGCGAGCAGTACTTC

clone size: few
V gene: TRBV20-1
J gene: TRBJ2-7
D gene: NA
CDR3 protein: CSARDSGSSYEQYF
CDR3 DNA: TGCAGTGCTAGAGATAGTGGCAGCTCCTACGAGCAGTACTTC

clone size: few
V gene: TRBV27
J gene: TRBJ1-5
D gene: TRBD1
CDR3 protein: CASTTRQGSNQPQHF
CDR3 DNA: TGTGCTAGCACGACCCGACAGGGGAGCAATCAGCCCCAGCATTTT

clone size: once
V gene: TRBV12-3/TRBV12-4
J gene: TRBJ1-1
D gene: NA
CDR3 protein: CASRPGANEAEAFF
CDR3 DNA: TGTGCCAGCAGACCGGGAGCTAATGAGGCTGAAGCTTTCTTT

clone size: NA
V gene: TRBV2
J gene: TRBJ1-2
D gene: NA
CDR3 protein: CASRPGAYGYTF
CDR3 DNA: TGTGCCAGCCGACCGGGAGCCTATGGCTACACCTTC